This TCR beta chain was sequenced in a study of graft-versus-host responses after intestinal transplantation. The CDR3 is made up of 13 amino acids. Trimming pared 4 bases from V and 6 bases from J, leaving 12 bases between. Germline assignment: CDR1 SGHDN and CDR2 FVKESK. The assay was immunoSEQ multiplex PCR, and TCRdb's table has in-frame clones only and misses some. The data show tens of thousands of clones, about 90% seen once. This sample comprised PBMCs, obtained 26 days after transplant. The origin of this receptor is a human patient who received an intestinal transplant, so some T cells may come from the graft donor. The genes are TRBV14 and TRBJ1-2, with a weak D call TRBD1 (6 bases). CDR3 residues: CASSRMTGDGYTF. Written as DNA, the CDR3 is TGTGCCAGCAGCCGTATGACAGGAGATGGCTACACCTTC.